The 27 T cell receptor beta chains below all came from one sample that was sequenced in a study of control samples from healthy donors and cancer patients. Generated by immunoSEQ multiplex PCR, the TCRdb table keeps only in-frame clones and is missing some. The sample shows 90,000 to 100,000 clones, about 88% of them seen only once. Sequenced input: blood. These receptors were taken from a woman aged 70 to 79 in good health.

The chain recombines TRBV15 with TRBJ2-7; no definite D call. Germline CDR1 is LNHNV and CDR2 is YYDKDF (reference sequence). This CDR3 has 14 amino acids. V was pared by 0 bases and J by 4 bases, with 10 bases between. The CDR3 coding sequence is TGTGCCACCAGCAGAGATGTCGGGCCATACGAGCAGTACTTC. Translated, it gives CATSRDVGPYEQYF.

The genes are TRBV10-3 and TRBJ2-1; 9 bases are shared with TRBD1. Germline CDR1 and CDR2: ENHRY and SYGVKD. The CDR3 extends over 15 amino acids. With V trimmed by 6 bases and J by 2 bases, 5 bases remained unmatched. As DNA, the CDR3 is TGTGCCATCAGCGCAGGACAGGGGACCTACAATGAGCAGTTCTTC. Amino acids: CAISAGQGTYNEQFF.

CDR3 nucleotide sequence: TGTGCCAGCAAGGGACAGGGGTCTGAAAAACTGTTTTTT. The encoded protein is CASKGQGSEKLFF. V gene TRBV9 combines with J gene TRBJ1-4; 10 bases match TRBD1. V lost 6 bases, J lost 7 bases, and 3 bases stayed unmatched. The CDR3 sequence is 13 residues long. In germline, CDR1 is SGDLS, CDR2 YYNGEE.

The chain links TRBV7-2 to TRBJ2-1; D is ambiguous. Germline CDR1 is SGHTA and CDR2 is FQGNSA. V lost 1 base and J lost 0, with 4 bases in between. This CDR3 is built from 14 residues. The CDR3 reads CASSLGGSYNEQFF. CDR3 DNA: TGTGCCAGCAGCTTAGGGGGCTCCTACAATGAGCAGTTCTTC.

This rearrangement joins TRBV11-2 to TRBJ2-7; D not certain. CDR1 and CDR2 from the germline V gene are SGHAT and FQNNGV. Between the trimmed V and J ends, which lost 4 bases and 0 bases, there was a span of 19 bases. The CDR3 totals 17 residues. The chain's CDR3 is CASSSIMTGTGSYEQYF. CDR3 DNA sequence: TGTGCCAGCAGCTCCATCATGACGGGTACGGGCTCCTACGAGCAGTACTTC.

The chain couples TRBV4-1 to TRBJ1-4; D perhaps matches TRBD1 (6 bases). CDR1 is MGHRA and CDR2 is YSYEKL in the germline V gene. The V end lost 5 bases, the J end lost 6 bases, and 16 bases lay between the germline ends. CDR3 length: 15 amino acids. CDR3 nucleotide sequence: TGCGCCAGCAGCAAGACGGCAGGGGAGGATGAAAAACTGTTTTTT. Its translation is CASSKTAGEDEKLFF.

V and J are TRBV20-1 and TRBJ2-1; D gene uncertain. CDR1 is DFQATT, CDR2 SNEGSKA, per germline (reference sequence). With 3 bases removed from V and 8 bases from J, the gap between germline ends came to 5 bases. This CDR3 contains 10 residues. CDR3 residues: CSARTHEQFF. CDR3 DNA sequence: TGCAGTGCTAGGACCCATGAGCAGTTCTTC.

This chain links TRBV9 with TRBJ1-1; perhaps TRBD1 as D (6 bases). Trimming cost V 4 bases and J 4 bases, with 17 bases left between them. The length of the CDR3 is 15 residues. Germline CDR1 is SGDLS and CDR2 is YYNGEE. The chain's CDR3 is CASSPGRRGSTEAFF. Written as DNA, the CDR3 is TGTGCCAGCAGCCCCGGACGGAGGGGGAGCACTGAAGCTTTCTTT. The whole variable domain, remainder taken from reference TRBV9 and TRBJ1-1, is DSGVTQTPKHLITATGQRVTLRCSPRSGDLSVYWYQQSLDQGLQFLIQYYNGEERAKGNILERFSAQQFPDLHSELNLSSLELGDSALYFCASSPGRRGSTEAFFGQGTRLTVV.

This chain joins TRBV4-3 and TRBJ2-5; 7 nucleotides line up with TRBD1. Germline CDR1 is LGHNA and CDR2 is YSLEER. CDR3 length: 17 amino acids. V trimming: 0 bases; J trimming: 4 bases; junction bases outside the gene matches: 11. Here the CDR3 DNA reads TGCGCCAGCAGCCAAGACGGGGTAGGGGGCCCGGGAGAGACCCAGTACTTC. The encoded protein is CASSQDGVGGPGETQYF.

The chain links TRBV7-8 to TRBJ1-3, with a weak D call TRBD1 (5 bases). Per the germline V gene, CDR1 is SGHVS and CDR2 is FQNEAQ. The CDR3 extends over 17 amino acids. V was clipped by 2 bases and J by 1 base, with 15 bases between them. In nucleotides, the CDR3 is TGTGCCAGCAGCTTAAGGGGCCTCAGGGAATCTGGAAACACCATATATTTT. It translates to CASSLRGLRESGNTIYF. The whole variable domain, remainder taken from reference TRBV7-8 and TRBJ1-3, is GAGVSQSPRYKVAKRGQDVALRCDPISGHVSLFWYQQALGQGPEFLTYFQNEAQLDKSGLPSDRFFAERPEGSVSTLKIQRTQQEDSAVYLCASSLRGLRESGNTIYFGEGSWLTVV.

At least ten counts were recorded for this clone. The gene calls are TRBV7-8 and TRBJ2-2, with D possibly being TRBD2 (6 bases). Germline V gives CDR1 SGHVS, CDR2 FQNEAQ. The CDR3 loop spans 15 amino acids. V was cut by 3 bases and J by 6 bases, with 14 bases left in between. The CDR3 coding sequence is TGTGCCAGCAGCTTTAGGGACTCCCGGGCCGGGGAGCTGTTTTTT. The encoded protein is CASSFRDSRAGELFF.

The CDR3 bases are TGCAGCGTTTTTTCAGGGACGAACACTGAAGCTTTCTTT. Its translation is CSVFSGTNTEAFF. V usage is TRBV29-1 and J usage is TRBJ1-1; maybe TRBD1 (5 bases). This CDR3 is built from 13 residues. Germline V CDR1 and CDR2: SQVTM, ANQGSEA. V dropped 5 bases and J dropped 1 base, with 11 bases sitting between them.

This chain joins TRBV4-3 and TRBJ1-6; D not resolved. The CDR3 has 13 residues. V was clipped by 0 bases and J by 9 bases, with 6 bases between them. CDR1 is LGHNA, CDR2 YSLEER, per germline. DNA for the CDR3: TGCGCCAGCAGCCAAGACGGTAGTTCACCCCTCCACTTT. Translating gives CASSQDGSSPLHF.

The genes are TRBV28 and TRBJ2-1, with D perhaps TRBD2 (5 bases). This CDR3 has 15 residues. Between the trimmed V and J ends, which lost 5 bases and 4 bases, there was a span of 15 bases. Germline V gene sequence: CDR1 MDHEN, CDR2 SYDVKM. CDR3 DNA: TGTGCCAGCAGTCCCCCCCTGCCGGGATACAATGAGCAGTTCTTC. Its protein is CASSPPLPGYNEQFF.

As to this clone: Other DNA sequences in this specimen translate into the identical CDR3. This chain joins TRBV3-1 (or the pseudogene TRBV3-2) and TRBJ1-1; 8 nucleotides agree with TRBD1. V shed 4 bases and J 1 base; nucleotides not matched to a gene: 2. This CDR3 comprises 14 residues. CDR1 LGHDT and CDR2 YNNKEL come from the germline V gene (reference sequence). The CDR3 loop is CASSLGQGNTEAFF. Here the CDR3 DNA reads TGTGCCAGCAGCCTCGGACAGGGGAACACTGAAGCTTTCTTT.

The CDR3 DNA follows: TGTGCCAGCAGCCTTAACGGGGGGGCCAATCGTGATGAGCAGTTCTTC. Protein: CASSLNGGANRDEQFF. V and J are TRBV11-3 and TRBJ2-1, with 8 bases that match TRBD2. This CDR3 is 16 amino acids long. V was pared by 5 bases and J by 8 bases, with 14 bases of the junction left unmatched. The germline V gene has CDR1 SGHNT and CDR2 YENEEA.

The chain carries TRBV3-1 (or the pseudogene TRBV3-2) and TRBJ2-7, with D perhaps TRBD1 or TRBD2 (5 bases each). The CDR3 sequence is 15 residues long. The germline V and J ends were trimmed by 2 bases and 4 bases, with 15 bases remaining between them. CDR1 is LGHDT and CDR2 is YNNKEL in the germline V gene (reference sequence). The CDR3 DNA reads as TGTGCCAGCAGCCAAACCCCCGGGACCGCTTACGAGCAGTACTTC. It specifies CASSQTPGTAYEQYF.

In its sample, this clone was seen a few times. The CDR3 region has the DNA TGTGCCAGTAGCCTGTGGGGGGGCGCGGGCACTGAAGCTTTCTTT. Residues: CASSLWGGAGTEAFF. The chain uses TRBV19 and TRBJ1-1, with D maybe TRBD1 (6 bases). Per the germline V gene, CDR1 is LNHDA and CDR2 is SQIVND (reference sequence). Trimming shortened V by 6 bases and J by 4 bases, and 18 bases separated the two germline ends. The CDR3 contains 15 residues.

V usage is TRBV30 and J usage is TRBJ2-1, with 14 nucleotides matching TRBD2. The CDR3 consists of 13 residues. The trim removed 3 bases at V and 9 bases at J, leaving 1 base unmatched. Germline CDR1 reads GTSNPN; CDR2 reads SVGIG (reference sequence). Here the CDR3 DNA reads TGTGCCTGGAGAGGACTAGCGGGAGGTGAGCAGTTCTTC. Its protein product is CAWRGLAGGEQFF.

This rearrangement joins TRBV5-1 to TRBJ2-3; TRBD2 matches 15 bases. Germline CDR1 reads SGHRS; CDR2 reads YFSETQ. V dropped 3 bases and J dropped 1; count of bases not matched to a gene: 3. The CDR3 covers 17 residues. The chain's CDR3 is CASSSGLAGGGTDTQYF. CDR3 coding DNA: TGCGCCAGCAGCTCCGGACTAGCGGGAGGGGGCACAGATACGCAGTATTTT.

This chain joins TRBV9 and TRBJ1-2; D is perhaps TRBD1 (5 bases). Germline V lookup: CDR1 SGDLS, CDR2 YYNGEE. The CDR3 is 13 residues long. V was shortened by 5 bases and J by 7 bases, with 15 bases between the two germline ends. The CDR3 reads CASSDRDELGYTF. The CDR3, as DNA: TGTGCCAGCAGTGACCGGGACGAACTTGGCTACACCTTC.

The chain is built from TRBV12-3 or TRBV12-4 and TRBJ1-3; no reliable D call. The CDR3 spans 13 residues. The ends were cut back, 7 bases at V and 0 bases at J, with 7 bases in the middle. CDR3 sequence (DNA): TGTGCCAGCACGTTCTCCTCTGGAAACACCATATATTTT. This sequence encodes CASTFSSGNTIYF.

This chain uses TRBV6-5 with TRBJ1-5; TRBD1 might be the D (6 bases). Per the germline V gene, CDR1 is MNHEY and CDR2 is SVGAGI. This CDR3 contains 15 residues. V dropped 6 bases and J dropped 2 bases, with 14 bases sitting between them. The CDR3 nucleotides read TGTGCCAGCAGCCCCCTGGGGGGCGGCAATCAGCCCCAGCATTTT. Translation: CASSPLGGGNQPQHF.

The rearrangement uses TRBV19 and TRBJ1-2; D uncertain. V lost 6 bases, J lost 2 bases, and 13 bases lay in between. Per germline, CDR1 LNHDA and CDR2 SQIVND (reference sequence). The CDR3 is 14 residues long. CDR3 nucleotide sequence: TGTGCCAGTAGCTTTAAACCTCCGAACTATGGCTACACCTTC. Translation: CASSFKPPNYGYTF. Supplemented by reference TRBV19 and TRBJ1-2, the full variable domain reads DGGITQSPKYLFRKEGQNVTLSCEQNLNHDAMYWYRQDPGQGLRLIYYSQIVNDFQKGDIAEGYSVSREKKESFPLTVTSAQKNPTAFYLCASSFKPPNYGYTFGSGTRLTVV.

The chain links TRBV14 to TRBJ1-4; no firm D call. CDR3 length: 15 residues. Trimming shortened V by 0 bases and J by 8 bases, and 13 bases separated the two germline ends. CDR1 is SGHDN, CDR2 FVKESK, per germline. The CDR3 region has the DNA TGTGCCAGCAGCCAAGAAGGTCAGCTTTGGGAAAAACTGTTTTTT. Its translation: CASSQEGQLWEKLFF.

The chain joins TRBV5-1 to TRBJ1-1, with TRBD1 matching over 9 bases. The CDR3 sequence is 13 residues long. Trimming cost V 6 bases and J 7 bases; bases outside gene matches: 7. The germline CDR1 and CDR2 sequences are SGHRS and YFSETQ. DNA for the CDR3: TGCGCCAGCAACCCGGGACAGGGCCTTGAAGCTTTCTTT. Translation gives CASNPGQGLEAFF.

CDR3 coding DNA: TGTGCCTGGAGCAACATCGGAAACACCATATATTTT. Translating it yields CAWSNIGNTIYF. The chain combines TRBV30 with TRBJ1-3; no definite D call. The CDR3 has 12 residues. V was clipped by 3 bases and J by 4 bases, with 7 bases between them. The germline CDR1 and CDR2 sequences are GTSNPN and SVGIG (reference sequence).